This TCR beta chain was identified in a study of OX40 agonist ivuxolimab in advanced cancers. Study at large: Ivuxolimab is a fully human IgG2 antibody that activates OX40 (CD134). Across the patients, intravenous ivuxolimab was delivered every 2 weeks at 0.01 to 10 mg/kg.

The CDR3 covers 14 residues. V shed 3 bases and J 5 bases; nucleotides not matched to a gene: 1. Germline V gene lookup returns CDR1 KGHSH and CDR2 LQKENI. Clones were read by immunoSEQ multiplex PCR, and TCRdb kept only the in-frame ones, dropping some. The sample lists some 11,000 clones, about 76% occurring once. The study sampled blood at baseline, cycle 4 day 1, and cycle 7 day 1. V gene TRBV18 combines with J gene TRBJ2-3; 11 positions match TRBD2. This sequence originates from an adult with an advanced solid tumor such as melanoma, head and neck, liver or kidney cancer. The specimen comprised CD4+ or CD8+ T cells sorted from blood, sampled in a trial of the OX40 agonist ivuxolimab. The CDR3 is CASSPGLAVDTQYF. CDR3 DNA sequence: TGTGCCAGCTCACCGGGACTAGCGGTAGATACGCAGTATTTT.